Presented here are 25 T cell receptor beta chains from one specimen sequenced in a study of T cell repertoires in ileal Crohn's disease. Method: immunoSEQ multiplex PCR; TCRdb's copy keeps in-frame clones and lacks some. The table shows more than 4,000 clones, with 70% to 80% occurring only once. Sequences were obtained from ileal tissue. The origin of the receptors is an adult with Crohn's disease.

The rearrangement uses TRBV7-9 and TRBJ1-1; TRBD1 matches 7 bases. The CDR3 has 14 amino acids. The germline V gene has CDR1 SEHNR and CDR2 FQNEAQ (reference sequence). V was pared by 1 base and J by 5 bases, with 4 bases of the junction left unmatched. CDR3 DNA sequence: TGTGCCAGCAGCTTAGGGGGACAGAGTACTGAAGCTTTCTTT. Its protein product is CASSLGGQSTEAFF.

The chain joins TRBV27 to TRBJ2-3; 7 positions agree with TRBD1. The CDR3 is 15 amino acids. J was trimmed by 2 bases and V by 2 bases; bases with no gene match: 4. In germline, CDR1 is MNHEY, CDR2 SMNVEV (reference sequence). DNA of the CDR3: TGTGCCAGCAGTTTAAGACAGGGCTACACAGATACGCAGTATTTT. Its translation is CASSLRQGYTDTQYF.

The chain carries TRBV6-1 and TRBJ2-5, with a weak D call TRBD1 (6 bases). This CDR3 has 13 amino acids. Trimming stripped 7 bases from V and 5 bases from J, with 14 bases between. In germline, CDR1 is MNHNS, CDR2 SASEGT. This CDR3 reads CASTWSGEETQYF. The CDR3 bases are TGTGCCAGCACTTGGTCAGGGGAGGAGACCCAGTACTTC.

V gene TRBV6-1 combines with J gene TRBJ2-5; D uncertain. The J call may be faulty, since TRBJ2-7 better matches the DNA end. There are 13 residues in the CDR3. Germline V gene data show CDR1 as MNHNS and CDR2 as SASEGT. The CDR3 here is CASSASQAYEQYF. DNA of the CDR3: TGTGCCAGCAGTGCGTCCCAAGCCTACGAGCAGTACTTC.

The J gene is TRBJ1-1, the V gene TRBV6-6; D remains ambiguous. Germline V gene lookup returns CDR1 MNHNY and CDR2 SVGAGI (reference sequence). V dropped 5 bases and J dropped 0 bases, with 10 bases sitting between them. The CDR3 contains 14 residues. The CDR3 DNA reads TGTGCCAGCAGTCCGGGAGGTATGAACACTGAAGCTTTCTTT. Translation: CASSPGGMNTEAFF.

The chain recombines TRBV6-5 with TRBJ2-3; no definite D call. The V end lost 7 bases, the J end lost 6 bases, and 17 bases lay between the germline ends. Looked up from germline, CDR1 is MNHEY and CDR2 is SVGAGI. The CDR3 is made up of 14 amino acids. The chain's CDR3 is CASKESQAGDTQYF. In DNA, the CDR3 is TGTGCCAGCAAAGAATCTCAGGCTGGGGATACGCAGTATTTT.

The chain carries TRBV18 and TRBJ2-2; D might be TRBD2 (5 bases). CDR1 is KGHSH and CDR2 is LQKENI in the germline V gene. The length of the CDR3 is 16 residues. Trimming took off 3 bases at V and 0 bases at J, with 11 bases between the two ends. CDR3 DNA: TGTGCCAGCTCACCCCTCGGAGGCGCGAACACCGGGGAGCTGTTTTTT. Its protein is CASSPLGGANTGELFF.

The chain couples TRBV2 to TRBJ2-1; 8 bases are shared with TRBD2. The V gene's germline CDR1 is SNHLY and CDR2 FYNNEI. J lost 4 bases, V lost 6 bases, and 5 bases had no gene match. There are 14 residues in the CDR3. CDR3 nucleotides: TGTGCCAGCAGGGCGGGGGGTAGTTACAATGAGCAGTTCTTC. Its protein product is CASRAGGSYNEQFF.

This clone has just a few counts. This sequence joins TRBV10-3 and TRBJ1-1; D gene ambiguous. Germline V gives CDR1 ENHRY, CDR2 SYGVKD. The V end was cut by 7 bases, the J end by 7 bases, with 13 bases between. The CDR3 extends over 12 amino acids. The CDR3 sequence is CAIIPSPYEAFF. For the CDR3, the DNA is TGTGCCATCATCCCGTCCCCCTATGAAGCTTTCTTT.

About this clone: The junction departs from germline at one end; a sequencing error may be responsible. The rearrangement links TRBV19 to TRBJ1-5; possibly TRBD1 for D (5 bases). CDR3 length equals 13 residues. Germline V gene lookup returns CDR1 LNHDA and CDR2 SQIVND (reference sequence). CDR3 DNA sequence: TGTGCCAGTAGTATGGGGCAGTATCAGTCCCAGCATTTT. It encodes CASSMGQYQSQHF.

The genes are TRBV2 and TRBJ2-5; 10 bases align to TRBD2. The germline gives CDR1 SNHLY, CDR2 FYNNEI. V lost 5 bases and J lost 1; bases outside the gene matches: 7. This CDR3 spans 16 amino acids. CDR3 residues: CASSIQRGGLQETQYF. The CDR3 DNA follows: TGTGCCAGCAGTATACAGCGGGGGGGCCTCCAAGAGACCCAGTACTTC.

The CDR3 DNA reads TGTGCCAGCAGCTTGGTTGCCCTAGCGGGCGGAGAGCAGTACTTC. Encoded protein: CASSLVALAGGEQYF. The chain has TRBV5-6 and TRBJ2-7; TRBD2 matches 8 bases. The CDR3 runs 15 residues. The V segment lost 0 bases and the J segment 7 bases; nucleotides outside the gene matches: 9. Germline V gives CDR1 SGHDT, CDR2 YYEEEE.

This rearrangement joins TRBV6-6 to TRBJ2-5; TRBD2 matches 10 bases. Germline loops: CDR1 MNHNY, CDR2 SVGAGI (reference sequence). V lost 5 bases, J lost 3 bases, and 6 bases stayed unmatched. CDR3 size: 15 residues. CDR3 in amino acids: CASSRAGGGKETQYF. The DNA for the CDR3 is TGTGCCAGCAGTAGAGCGGGGGGGGGTAAAGAGACCCAGTACTTC.

This clone has a handful of counts. The CDR3 DNA follows: TGCGCCAGCAGCCAAGATCTGGGCAGGGGGCTGTTGGGTCAGCCCCAGCATTTT. It codes for CASSQDLGRGLLGQPQHF. The V call is TRBV4-3, the J call TRBJ1-5; 8 bases agree with TRBD1. With 0 bases clipped from V and 6 bases from J, the junction kept 13 bases outside the gene matches. From germline, CDR1 is LGHNA and CDR2 YSLEER. The CDR3 is 18 amino acids.

The chain combines TRBV6-6 with TRBJ2-7; a weak D match, TRBD1 (6 bases). CDR1 MNHNY and CDR2 SVGAGI come from the germline V gene (reference sequence). The CDR3 totals 14 residues. Between the trimmed V and J ends, which lost 6 bases and 4 bases, there was a span of 16 bases. The CDR3 coding sequence is TGTGCCAGCAGGAAGGACAGCGTGGCTTACGAGCAGTACTTC. It encodes CASRKDSVAYEQYF.

This clone appeared a few times. The CDR3 region has the DNA TGCGCCAGCAGCCAAGTCAGGGCGGCAGACCAGCCCCAGCATTTT. Its protein is CASSQVRAADQPQHF. The chain carries TRBV4-1 and TRBJ1-5, with a tentative D call TRBD1 (5 bases). The CDR3 extends over 15 amino acids. Trimming cost V 1 base and J 7 bases, with 14 bases left between them. CDR1 is MGHRA and CDR2 is YSYEKL in the germline V gene.

This chain links TRBV19 with TRBJ2-7; D unresolved. The CDR3 runs 13 residues. V was pared by 5 bases and J by 3 bases, with 11 bases between. From germline, CDR1 is LNHDA and CDR2 SQIVND (reference sequence). CDR3 sequence reads: CASSSTRVYEQYF. The CDR3 DNA sequence: TGTGCCAGTAGTTCTACCCGAGTCTACGAGCAGTACTTC.

This clone was detected once. The chain recombines TRBV6-5 with TRBJ1-2; no definite D call. The CDR3 length is 14 residues. Per germline, CDR1 MNHEY and CDR2 SVGAGI. V lost 0 bases to trimming and J lost 4 bases, with 9 bases between them. DNA for the CDR3: TGTGCCAGCAGTTACTCGTCGGGTGCCTATGGCTACACCTTC. Translated, it gives CASSYSSGAYGYTF.

In its sample, this clone ranks as large. The rearrangement joins TRBV6-4 to TRBJ2-2; 8 positions match TRBD2. The germline V gene encodes CDR1 MRHNA and CDR2 SNTAGT. Losses at the gene ends were 3 bases for V and 4 bases for J; bases not matched to a gene: 4. The CDR3 spans 15 residues. As DNA, the CDR3 is TGTGCCAGCAGTGAAGAGGCGGGAGGCACCGGGGAGCTGTTTTTT. Translated, it gives CASSEEAGGTGELFF.

The chain uses TRBV5-6 and TRBJ2-2, with a tentative D call TRBD2 (5 bases). Between the trimmed V and J ends, which lost 6 bases and 4 bases, there was a span of 19 bases. The CDR3 loop spans 16 amino acids. Germline V gives CDR1 SGHDT, CDR2 YYEEEE. The CDR3 DNA is TGTGCCAGCACCCCCAGGTGGGGAGTCGGCACCGGGGAGCTGTTTTTT. Encoded protein: CASTPRWGVGTGELFF.

This chain links TRBV5-1 with TRBJ2-3; TRBD1 matches at 9 bases. The junction had 2 bases not matched to a gene; V was cut back by 2 bases and J by 1 base. The germline gives CDR1 SGHRS, CDR2 YFSETQ. The CDR3 loop spans 15 amino acids. As DNA, the CDR3 is TGCGCCAGCAGCTTAGGGGACAGGGGCACAGATACGCAGTATTTT. This codes for CASSLGDRGTDTQYF.

The rearrangement links TRBV5-1 to TRBJ2-5; 7 bases agree with TRBD2. The CDR3 is made up of 14 amino acids. Germline values: CDR1 SGHRS, CDR2 YFSETQ. The junction had 8 bases not matched to a gene; V was cut back by 7 bases and J by 2 bases. The CDR3 loop is CASHPSGIQETQYF. The CDR3 bases are TGCGCCAGCCACCCTAGCGGTATACAAGAGACCCAGTACTTC.

V usage is TRBV5-4 and J usage is TRBJ2-5, with 11 bases aligning to TRBD2. The J call is doubtful: the DNA matches TRBJ2-7 better. The CDR3 sequence is 15 residues long. The V gene's germline CDR1 is SGHNT and CDR2 YYREEE (reference sequence). CDR3 sequence: CASSLGTSGLYEQYF. CDR3 DNA: TGTGCCAGCAGCTTAGGGACTAGCGGTCTCTACGAGCAGTACTTC.

The rearrangement joins TRBV19 to TRBJ1-2; D ambiguous. The V and J ends lost 6 bases and 7 bases respectively, with 15 bases between them. Germline CDR1 reads LNHDA; CDR2 reads SQIVND (reference sequence). CDR3 length: 13 amino acids. CDR3 loop: CASSADMWAGYTF. In DNA, the CDR3 is TGTGCCAGTAGCGCTGACATGTGGGCTGGCTACACCTTC.

This clone was seen a single time. The chain has TRBV10-3 and TRBJ1-1, with D tentatively TRBD1 (6 bases). V lost 10 bases and J 0 bases, leaving 12 bases between the germline ends. The CDR3 is 13 residues long. In germline, CDR1 is ENHRY, CDR2 SYGVKD. The CDR3 region is CATTTGMNTEAFF. CDR3 in DNA: TGTGCCACCACGACAGGCATGAACACTGAAGCTTTCTTT.